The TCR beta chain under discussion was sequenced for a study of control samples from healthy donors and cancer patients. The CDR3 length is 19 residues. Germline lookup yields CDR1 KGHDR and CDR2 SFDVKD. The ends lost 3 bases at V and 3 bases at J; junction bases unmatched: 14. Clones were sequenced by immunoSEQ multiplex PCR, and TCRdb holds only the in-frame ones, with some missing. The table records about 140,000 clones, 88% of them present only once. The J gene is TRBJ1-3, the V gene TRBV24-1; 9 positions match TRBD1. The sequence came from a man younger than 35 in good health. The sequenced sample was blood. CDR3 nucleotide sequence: TGTGCCACCAGTGATGGGGGACAGGGCCATCTTTTCTTTGGAAACACCATATATTTT. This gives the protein CATSDGGQGHLFFGNTIYF.